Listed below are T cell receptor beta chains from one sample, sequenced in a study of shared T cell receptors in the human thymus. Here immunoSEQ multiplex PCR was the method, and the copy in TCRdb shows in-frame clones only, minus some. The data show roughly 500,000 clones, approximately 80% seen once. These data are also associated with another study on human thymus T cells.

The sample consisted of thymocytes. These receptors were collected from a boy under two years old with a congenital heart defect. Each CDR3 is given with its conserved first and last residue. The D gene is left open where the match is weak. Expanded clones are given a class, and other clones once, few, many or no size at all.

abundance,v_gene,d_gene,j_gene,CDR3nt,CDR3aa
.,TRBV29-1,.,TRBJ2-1,TGCAGCGTCCGTGGCGGGTGCTCCTACAATGAGCAGTTCTTC,CSVRGGCSYNEQFF
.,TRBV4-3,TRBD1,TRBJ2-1,TGCGCCAGCAGCCAGGAACAGGGGGGTTTCTACAATGAGCAGTTCTTC,CASSQEQGGFYNEQFF
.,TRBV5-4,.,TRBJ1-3,TGTGCCAGCAGCTTGGACAGTACCTCTGGAAACACCATATATTTT,CASSLDSTSGNTIYF
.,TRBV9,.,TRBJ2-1,TGTGCCAGCAGCGTAGAAACGGGAAAGTATGAGCAGTTCTTC,CASSVETGKYEQFF
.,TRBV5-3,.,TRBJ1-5,TGTGCCAGAAGCTTGGAAACAGGCTATAGCAATCAGCCCCAGCATTTT,CARSLETGYSNQPQHF
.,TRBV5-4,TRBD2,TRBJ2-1,TGTGCCAGCAGCTCGAGACCAATAGCGGGAGGGCCCGTGGATGAGCAGTTCTTC,CASSSRPIAGGPVDEQFF
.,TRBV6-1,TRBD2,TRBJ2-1,TGTGCCAGCAGTGAAGAGGAAGAGACTAGCGGCAACAATGAGCAGTTCTTC,CASSEEEETSGNNEQFF
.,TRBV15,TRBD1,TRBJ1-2,TGTGCCACCAGCAGACAGGGGGTTAGCTATGGCTACACCTTC,CATSRQGVSYGYTF
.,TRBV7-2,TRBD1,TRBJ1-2,TGTGCCAGCAGCTCACCCTTCGGGACAGGGGCGAACTATGGCTACACCTTC,CASSSPFGTGANYGYTF
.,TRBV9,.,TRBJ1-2,TGTGCCAGCAGCGTAGCTACTCCAGGGAACTATGGCTACACCTTC,CASSVATPGNYGYTF
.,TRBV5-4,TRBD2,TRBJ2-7,TGTGCCAGCAGCTCTACAGGGGGACTAGCGGACTACGAGCAGTACTTC,CASSSTGGLADYEQYF
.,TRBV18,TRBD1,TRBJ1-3,TGTGCCAGCTCGCCCGGACAGGGGCTCTCTGGAAACACCATATATTTT,CASSPGQGLSGNTIYF
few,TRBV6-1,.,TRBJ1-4,TGTGCCAGCAGTGAAGCCCCAAGCGGAGCCCCAAATGAAAAACTGTTTTTT,CASSEAPSGAPNEKLFF
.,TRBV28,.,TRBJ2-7,TGTGCCAGCAGTCCCCTCGACGGGAGCTCCTACGAGCAGTACTTC,CASSPLDGSSYEQYF
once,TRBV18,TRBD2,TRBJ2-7,TGTGCCAGCTCTCCTTATCCTTCTAGCGGGAGGGCCCACGAGCAGTACTTC,CASSPYPSSGRAHEQYF
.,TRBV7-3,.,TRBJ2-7,TGTGCCAGCAGCCCAACGGGACAAAGCTACGAGCAGTACTTC,CASSPTGQSYEQYF
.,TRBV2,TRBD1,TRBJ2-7,TGTGCCAGAGACAGGGTAAGGACCTACGAGCAGTACTTC,CARDRVRTYEQYF
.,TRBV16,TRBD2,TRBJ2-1,TGTGCCAGCAGCCGATCGGGTAGGGGGACTAGCGGTTTCAATGAGCAGTTCTTC,CASSRSGRGTSGFNEQFF
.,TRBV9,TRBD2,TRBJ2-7,TGTGCCAGCAGCCTGGGGACTAGCGGGGGCACCTACGAGCAGTACTTC,CASSLGTSGGTYEQYF
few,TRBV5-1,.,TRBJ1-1,TGCGCCAGCAGCTCTGTCCCCGAGAAGAACACTGAAGCTTTCTTT,CASSSVPEKNTEAFF
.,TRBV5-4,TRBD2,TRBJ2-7,TGTGCCAGCAGCTTGGTGGCGCGGGAGGGCGTCTACGAGCAGTACTTC,CASSLVAREGVYEQYF
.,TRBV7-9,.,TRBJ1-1,TGTGCCAGCAGCTTAGGGGCAGGGGATGCGGACACTGAAGCTTTCTTT,CASSLGAGDADTEAFF
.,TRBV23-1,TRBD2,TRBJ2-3,TGCGCCAGCAGTCAATCTAGCGGGAGTCCCAAGCAGTATTTT,CASSQSSGSPKQYF
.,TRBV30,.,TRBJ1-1,TGTGCCTGGAGGAAGGTCCCCAGGGCAGGAAAAGGCACACCTGAAGCTTTCTTT,CAWRKVPRAGKGTPEAFF
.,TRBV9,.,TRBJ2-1,TGTGCCAGCAGCCCGCACTGGGACACCTCGGTGGAGCAGTTCTTC,CASSPHWDTSVEQFF
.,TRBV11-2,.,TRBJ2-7,TGTGCCAGCCAAGGAAGGAGGAAGCGTCGCGAGCAGTACTTC,CASQGRRKRREQYF
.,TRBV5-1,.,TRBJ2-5,TGCGCCAGCAGCTTGGCGGGGTGCACGCGGACCCAGTACTTC,CASSLAGCTRTQYF
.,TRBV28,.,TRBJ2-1,TGTGCCAGCAGCAAGTGGGAGACAAGCCATGAGCAGTTCTTC,CASSKWETSHEQFF
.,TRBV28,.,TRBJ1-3,TGTGCCAGCAGTTTATCACAGGGCTCTGGAAACACCATATATTTT,CASSLSQGSGNTIYF
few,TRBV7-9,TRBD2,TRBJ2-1,TGTGCCAGCAGCTTATTGAGCGGGAGACTACCTGAGCAGTTCTTC,CASSLLSGRLPEQFF
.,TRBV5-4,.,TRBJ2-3,TGTGCCAGCAGCCCGGCCAGCCCGGGGACAGATACGCAGTATTTT,CASSPASPGTDTQYF
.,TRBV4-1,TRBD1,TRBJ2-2,TGCGCCAGCAGCGCAAAAGGGGGACAGAGGGACACCGGGGAGCTGTTTTTT,CASSAKGGQRDTGELFF
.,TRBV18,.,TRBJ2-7,TGTGCCAGCTCACGGTCGGGGGGCCTAGAGGAGCAGTACTTC,CASSRSGGLEEQYF
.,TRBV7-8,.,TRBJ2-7,TGTGCCAGCAGACAAGCAGGAGGAGGCGAGCAGTACTTC,CASRQAGGGEQYF
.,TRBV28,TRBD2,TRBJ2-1,TGTGCCAGCAGTTTATACCCTCCTTTCCTAGCGGGAGGGTACAATGAGCAGTTCTTC,CASSLYPPFLAGGYNEQFF
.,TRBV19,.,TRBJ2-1,TGTGCCAGTAGTAGAGGACGGGGCGGGGAAAGACCTTTGAATGAGCAGTTCTTC,CASSRGRGGERPLNEQFF
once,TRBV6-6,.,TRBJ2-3,TGTGCCAGCAGTTATAGTAGTCCCGTCCCAGATACGCAGTATTTT,CASSYSSPVPDTQYF
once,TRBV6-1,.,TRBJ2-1,TGTGCCAGCAGTGAAGAGGAGCTGGGCTCCTACAATGAGCAGTTCTTC,CASSEEELGSYNEQFF
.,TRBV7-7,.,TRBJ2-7,TGTGCCAGCAGCCCGGCGGGGCACTACGAGCAGTACTTC,CASSPAGHYEQYF
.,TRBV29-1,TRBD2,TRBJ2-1,TGCAGCGACCAACCCCGGACTAGCGGGACTGGGGGCTCCTACAATGAGCAGTTCTTC,CSDQPRTSGTGGSYNEQFF
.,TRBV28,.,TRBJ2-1,TGTGCCAGCAGCGCCGGGAGCGATGAGCAGTTCTTC,CASSAGSDEQFF
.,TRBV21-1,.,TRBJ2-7,TGTGCCAGCAGCAAAGTAACCTCTCCGGGAGATGCTCGCGAGCAGTACTTC,CASSKVTSPGDAREQYF
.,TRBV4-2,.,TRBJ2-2,TGTGCCAGCAGCCAAGTGCCTAGCCAACGCGAGGACACCGGGGAGCTGTTTTTT,CASSQVPSQREDTGELFF
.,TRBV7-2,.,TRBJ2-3,TGTGCCAGCAGCTTAGTGCGGGATCGACCCGATACGCAGTATTTT,CASSLVRDRPDTQYF
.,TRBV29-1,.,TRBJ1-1,TGCAGCGTTGAAGATGCTTGGCGGCGACTGAACACTGAAGCTTTCTTT,CSVEDAWRRLNTEAFF
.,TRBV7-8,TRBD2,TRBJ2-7,TGTGCCAGCAGCTCCCGGGGGACTAGCGGGAGAGGCGAGCAGTACTTC,CASSSRGTSGRGEQYF
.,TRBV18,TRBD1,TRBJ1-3,TGTGCCAGCTCACCGGACAGGAACTCTGGAAACACCATATATTTT,CASSPDRNSGNTIYF
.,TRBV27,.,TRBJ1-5,TGTGCCAGCAGTTCCCCTGGGAGGCCCCAGCATTTT,CASSSPGRPQHF
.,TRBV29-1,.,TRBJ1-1,TGCAGCGTTGAAGCTGGACCCCGGGGGACTTTCTTT,CSVEAGPRGTFF
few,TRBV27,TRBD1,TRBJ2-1,TGTGCCAGCAGGACCTCCGGGACAGAGTACAATGAGCAGTTCTTC,CASRTSGTEYNEQFF
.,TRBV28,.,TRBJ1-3,TGTGCCAGCAGTCCCCTGAGTCGGGTGGGAAACACCATATATTTT,CASSPLSRVGNTIYF